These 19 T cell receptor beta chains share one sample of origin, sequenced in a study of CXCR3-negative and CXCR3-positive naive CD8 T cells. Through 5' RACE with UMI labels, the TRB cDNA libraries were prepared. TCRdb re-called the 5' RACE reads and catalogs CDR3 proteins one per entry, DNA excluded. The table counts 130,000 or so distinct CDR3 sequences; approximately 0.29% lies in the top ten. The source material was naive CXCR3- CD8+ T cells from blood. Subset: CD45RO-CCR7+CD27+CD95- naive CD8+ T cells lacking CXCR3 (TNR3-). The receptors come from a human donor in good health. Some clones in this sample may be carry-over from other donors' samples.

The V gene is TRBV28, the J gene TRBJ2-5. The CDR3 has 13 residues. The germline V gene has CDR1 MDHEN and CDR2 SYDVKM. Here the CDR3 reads CASSVTVAETQYF.

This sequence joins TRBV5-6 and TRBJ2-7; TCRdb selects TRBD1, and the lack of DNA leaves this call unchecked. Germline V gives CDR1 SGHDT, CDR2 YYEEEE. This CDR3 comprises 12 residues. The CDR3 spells CASRLRGDEQYF.

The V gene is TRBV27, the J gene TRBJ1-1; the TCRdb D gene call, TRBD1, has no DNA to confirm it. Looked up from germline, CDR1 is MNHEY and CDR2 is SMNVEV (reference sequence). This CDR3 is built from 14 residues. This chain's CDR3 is CASRYQGATSEAFF.

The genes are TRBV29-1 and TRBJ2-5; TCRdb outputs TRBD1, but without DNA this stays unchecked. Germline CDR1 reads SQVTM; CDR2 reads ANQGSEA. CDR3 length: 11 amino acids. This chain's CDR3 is CSGTVQETQYF.

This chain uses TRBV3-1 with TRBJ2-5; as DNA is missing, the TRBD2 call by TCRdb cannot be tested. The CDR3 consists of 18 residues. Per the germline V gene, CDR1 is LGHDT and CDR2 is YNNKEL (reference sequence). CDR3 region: CASSQEKERGGLQETQYF.

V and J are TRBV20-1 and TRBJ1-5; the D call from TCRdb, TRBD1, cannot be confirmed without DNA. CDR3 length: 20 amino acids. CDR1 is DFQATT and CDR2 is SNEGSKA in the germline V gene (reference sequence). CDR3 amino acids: CSARDYLAGQVYLSNQPQHF.

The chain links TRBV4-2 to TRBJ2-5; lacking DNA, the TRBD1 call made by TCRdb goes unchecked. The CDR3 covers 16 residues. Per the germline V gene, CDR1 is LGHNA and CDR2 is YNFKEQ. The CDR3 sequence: CASSQAYPQGGETQYF.

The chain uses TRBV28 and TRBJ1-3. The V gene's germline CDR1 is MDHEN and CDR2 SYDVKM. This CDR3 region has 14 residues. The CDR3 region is CASSNYRVGNTIYF. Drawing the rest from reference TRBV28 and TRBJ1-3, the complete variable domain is DVKVTQSSRYLVKRTGEKVFLECVQDMDHENMFWYRQDPGLGLRLIYFSYDVKMKEKGDIPEGYSVSREKKERFSLILESASTNQTSMYLCASSNYRVGNTIYFGEGSWLTVV.

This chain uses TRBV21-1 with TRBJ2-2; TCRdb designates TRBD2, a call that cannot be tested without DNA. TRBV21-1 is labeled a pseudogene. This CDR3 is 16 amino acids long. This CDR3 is CASSTVAGEDTRELFF.

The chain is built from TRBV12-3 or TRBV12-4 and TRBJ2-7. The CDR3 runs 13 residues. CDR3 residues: CASSLESSYEQYF.

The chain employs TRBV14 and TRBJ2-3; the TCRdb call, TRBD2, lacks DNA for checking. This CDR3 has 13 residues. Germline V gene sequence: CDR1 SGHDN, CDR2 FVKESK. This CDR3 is CASSPIDYSTQYF. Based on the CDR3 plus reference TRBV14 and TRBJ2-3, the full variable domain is EAGVTQFPSHSVIEKGQTVTLRCDPISGHDNLYWYRRVMGKEIKFLLHFVKESKQDESGMPNNRFLAERTGGTYSTLKVQPAELEDSGVYFCASSPIDYSTQYFGPGTRLTVL.

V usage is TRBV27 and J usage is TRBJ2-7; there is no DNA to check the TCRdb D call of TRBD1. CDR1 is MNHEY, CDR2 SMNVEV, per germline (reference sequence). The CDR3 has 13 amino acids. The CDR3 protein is CASARGEVREQYF.

The CDR3: CASSLQGAYYGYTF. The chain recombines TRBV7-9 with TRBJ1-2; TCRdb's D call, TRBD1, is unchecked because there is no DNA. The CDR3 spans 14 residues. Germline loops: CDR1 SEHNR, CDR2 FQNEAQ (reference sequence).

The chain's CDR3 is CATSDPDSELKETQYF. This chain links TRBV24-1 with TRBJ2-5; without DNA, the TCRdb call of TRBD1 cannot be checked. The germline V gene has CDR1 KGHDR and CDR2 SFDVKD. The CDR3 contains 16 residues.

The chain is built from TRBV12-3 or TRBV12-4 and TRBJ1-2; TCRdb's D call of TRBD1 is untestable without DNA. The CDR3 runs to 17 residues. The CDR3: CASSLDYVGDINYGYTF.

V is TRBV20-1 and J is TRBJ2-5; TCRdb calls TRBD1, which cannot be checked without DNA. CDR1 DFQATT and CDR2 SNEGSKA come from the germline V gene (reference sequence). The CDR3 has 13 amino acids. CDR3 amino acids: CSARGGTGETQYF.

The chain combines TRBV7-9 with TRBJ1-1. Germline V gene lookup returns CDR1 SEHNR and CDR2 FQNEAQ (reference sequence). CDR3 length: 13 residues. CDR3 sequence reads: CASSPPAGSEAFF.

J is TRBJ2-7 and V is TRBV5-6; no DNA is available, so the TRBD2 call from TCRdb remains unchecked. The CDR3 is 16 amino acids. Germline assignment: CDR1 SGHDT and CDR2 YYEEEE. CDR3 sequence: CASSLGAGLASYEQYF. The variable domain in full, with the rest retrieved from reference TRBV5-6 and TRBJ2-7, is DAGVTQSPTHLIKTRGQQVTLRCSPKSGHDTVSWYQQALGQGPQFIFQYYEEEERQRGNFPDRFSGHQFPNYSSELNVNALLLGDSALYLCASSLGAGLASYEQYFGPGTRLTVT.

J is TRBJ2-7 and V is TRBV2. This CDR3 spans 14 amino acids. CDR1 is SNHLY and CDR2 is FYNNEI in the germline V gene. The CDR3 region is CASSDARSSYEQYF.